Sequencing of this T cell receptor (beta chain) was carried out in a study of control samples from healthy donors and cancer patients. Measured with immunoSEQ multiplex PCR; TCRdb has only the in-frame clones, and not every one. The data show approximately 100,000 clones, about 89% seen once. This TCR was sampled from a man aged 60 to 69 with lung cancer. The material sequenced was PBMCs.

CDR3: CASTPLKSVGLETQYF. The CDR3, as DNA: TGTGCCAGCACCCCGTTGAAGTCGGTTGGGTTAGAGACCCAGTACTTC. The chain is built from TRBV6-6 and TRBJ2-5; no reliable D call. Germline CDR1 is MNHNY and CDR2 is SVGAGI (reference sequence). Trimming removed 7 bases from V and 4 bases from J, with 22 bases in between. This CDR3 region has 16 residues.